The 3 T cell receptor beta chains given below trace back to one sample, sequenced in a study of shared clonotypes between healthy human individuals. Naive CD8 isolation took CD45RO-negative cells positively selected for CCR7 and excluded terminally differentiated effector memory CD45RA+ cells. Clones were read by immunoSEQ multiplex PCR, and TCRdb kept only the in-frame ones, dropping some. The sample consists of 550,000 to 750,000 clones, over 95% of them appearing once. Material: naive CD8+ T cells sorted from blood. These TCRs come from a woman in her twenties or thirties in good health.

For this clone: Within the sample, other DNA sequences also encode this same CDR3. This sequence joins TRBV28 and TRBJ1-3; D is unclear. Germline CDR1 reads MDHEN; CDR2 reads SYDVKM. V lost 3 bases, J lost 4 bases, and 7 bases lay in between. CDR3 length: 13 amino acids. This chain's CDR3 is CASSFSEGNTIYF. The CDR3 coding sequence is TGTGCCAGCAGTTTTTCGGAGGGAAACACCATATATTTT.

J is TRBJ2-3 and V is TRBV9, with D perhaps TRBD1 (5 bases). Germline CDR1 and CDR2: SGDLS and YYNGEE. CDR3 size: 13 residues. Trimming removed 2 bases at V and 6 bases at J, with 10 bases between. CDR3 in amino acids: CASSVAGSDTQYF. CDR3 sequence (DNA): TGTGCCAGCAGCGTTGCAGGGTCCGATACGCAGTATTTT.

This chain connects TRBV7-9 to TRBJ2-7; 15 bases agree with TRBD2. The CDR3 length is 19 residues. Germline CDR1 and CDR2: SEHNR and FQNEAQ (reference sequence). With V trimmed by 5 bases and J by 0 bases, 11 bases remained unmatched. The CDR3 DNA reads as TGTGCCAGCAGCCATACCGGGACTAGCGGGAGGCCTAGCTCCTACGAGCAGTACTTC. Its protein is CASSHTGTSGRPSSYEQYF.